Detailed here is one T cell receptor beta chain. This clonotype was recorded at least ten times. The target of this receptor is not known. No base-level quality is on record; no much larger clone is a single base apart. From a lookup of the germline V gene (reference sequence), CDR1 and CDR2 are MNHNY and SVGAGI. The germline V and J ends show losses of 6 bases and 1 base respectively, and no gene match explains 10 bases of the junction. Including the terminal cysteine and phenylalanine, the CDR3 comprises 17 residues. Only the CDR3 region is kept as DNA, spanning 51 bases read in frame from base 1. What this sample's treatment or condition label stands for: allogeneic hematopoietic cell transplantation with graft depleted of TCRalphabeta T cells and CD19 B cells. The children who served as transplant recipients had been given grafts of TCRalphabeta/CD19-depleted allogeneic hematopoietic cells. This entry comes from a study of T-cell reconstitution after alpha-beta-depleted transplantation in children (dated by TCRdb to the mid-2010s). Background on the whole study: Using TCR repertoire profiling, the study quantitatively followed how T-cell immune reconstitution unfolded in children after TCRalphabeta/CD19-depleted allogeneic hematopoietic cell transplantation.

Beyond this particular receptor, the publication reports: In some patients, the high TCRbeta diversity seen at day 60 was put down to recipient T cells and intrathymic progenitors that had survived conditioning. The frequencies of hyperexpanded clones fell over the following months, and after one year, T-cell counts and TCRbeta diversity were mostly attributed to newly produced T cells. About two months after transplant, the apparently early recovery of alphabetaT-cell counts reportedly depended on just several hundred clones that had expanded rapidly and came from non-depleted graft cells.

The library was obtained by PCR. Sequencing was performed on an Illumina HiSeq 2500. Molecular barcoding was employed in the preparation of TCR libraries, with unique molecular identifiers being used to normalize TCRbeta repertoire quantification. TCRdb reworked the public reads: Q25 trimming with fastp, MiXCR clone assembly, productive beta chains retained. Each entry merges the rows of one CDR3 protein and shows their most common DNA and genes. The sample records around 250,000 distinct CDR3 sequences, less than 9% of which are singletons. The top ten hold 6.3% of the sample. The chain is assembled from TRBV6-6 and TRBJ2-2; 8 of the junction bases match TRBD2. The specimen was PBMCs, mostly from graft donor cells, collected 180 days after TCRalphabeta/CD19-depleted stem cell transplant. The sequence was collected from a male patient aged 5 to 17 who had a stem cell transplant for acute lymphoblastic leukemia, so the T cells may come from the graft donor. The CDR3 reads CASRSVGSGGNTGELFF. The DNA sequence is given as TGTGCCAGCAGATCCGTTGGGAGCGGGGGGAACACCGGGGAGCTGTTTTTT.